A selection of T cell receptor beta chains follows, all from one sample in a study of blood T cell repertoires in COVID-19. TCRdb's table, derived via immunoSEQ multiplex PCR, lists solely in-frame clones and lacks some. The profile shows roughly 140,000 clones, roughly 86% of them singletons. The sequenced material came from peripheral blood. Receptor source: a human donor in a cohort sampled during active COVID-19. Each CDR3 is given with its conserved first and last residue. The D gene is left open where the match is weak. Not every row has a clone size; where given, it reads once, few, many or a size class.

abundance: -
v_gene: TRBV2
d_gene: -
j_gene: TRBJ2-3
CDR3nt: TGTGCCAGCAGTGACAGCGGCAGCACAGATACGCAGTATTTT
CDR3aa: CASSDSGSTDTQYF

abundance: -
v_gene: TRBV21-1
d_gene: -
j_gene: TRBJ2-7
CDR3nt: TGTGCCAGCATCCCCGACAGGGGGCCATCCTACGAGCAGTACTTC
CDR3aa: CASIPDRGPSYEQYF

abundance: few
v_gene: TRBV10-3
d_gene: TRBD1
j_gene: TRBJ1-2
CDR3nt: TGTGCCATCAGTGGAGGACAGGTCTATGGCTACACCTTC
CDR3aa: CAISGGQVYGYTF

abundance: -
v_gene: TRBV5-1
d_gene: -
j_gene: TRBJ1-1
CDR3nt: TGCGCCAGCAGCTTGGTGGTAGGGGGGAACACTGAAGCTTTCTTT
CDR3aa: CASSLVVGGNTEAFF

abundance: -
v_gene: TRBV7-8
d_gene: TRBD1
j_gene: TRBJ1-4
CDR3nt: TGTGCCAGCAGCTTCACCTACGCAGGGGGCGTTGGGGAAAAACTGTTTTTT
CDR3aa: CASSFTYAGGVGEKLFF

abundance: -
v_gene: TRBV28
d_gene: -
j_gene: TRBJ1-2
CDR3nt: TGTGCCAGCAGTGACAGCCTCTATGGCTACACCTTC
CDR3aa: CASSDSLYGYTF

abundance: -
v_gene: TRBV6-5
d_gene: TRBD2
j_gene: TRBJ2-1
CDR3nt: TGTGCCACCGCCCTTGGACTAGCGGAATACAATGAGCAGTTCTTC
CDR3aa: CATALGLAEYNEQFF

abundance: -
v_gene: TRBV6-5
d_gene: TRBD1
j_gene: TRBJ1-2
CDR3nt: TGTGCCAGCAGTTACTCATACAGGGGCGGCTACACCTTC
CDR3aa: CASSYSYRGGYTF

abundance: -
v_gene: TRBV4-3
d_gene: TRBD2
j_gene: TRBJ2-7
CDR3nt: TGCGCCAGCAGCCAAGATCTAGCGGACCTCTACGAGCAGTACTTC
CDR3aa: CASSQDLADLYEQYF

abundance: many
v_gene: TRBV5-6
d_gene: -
j_gene: TRBJ2-7
CDR3nt: TGTGCCAGCAGCCCAGGGTTTGGCTACGAGCAGTACTTC
CDR3aa: CASSPGFGYEQYF